The sequence of this T cell receptor beta chain was determined in a study of cytomegalovirus exposure and HLA in healthy donors. V lost 6 bases, J lost 6 bases, and 4 bases stayed unmatched. CDR3 length: 12 residues. The germline CDR1 and CDR2 sequences are MDHEN and SYDVKM. It was with 60 Vbeta and 13 Jbeta primers that the PCR ran. Generated by immunoSEQ multiplex PCR, the TCRdb table keeps only in-frame clones and is missing some. The table records under 200,000 clones, 82% of them present only once. This clonotype originated in a male donor in good health and CMV-seronegative. The chain has TRBV28 and TRBJ2-7; 8 bases map to TRBD1. Input material: PBMCs. CDR3 loop: CASSRRGREQYF. DNA of the CDR3: TGTGCCAGCAGCCGCAGGGGGCGCGAGCAGTACTTC.